The table lists the clone carrying this T cell receptor beta chain with a few counts. Its target is unknown. The data were obtained in a study of T cells in Graves' hyperthyroidism and ophthalmopathy. This CDR3 contains 14 residues. Germline loops: CDR1 SGHRS, CDR2 YFSETQ. V gave up 9 bases and J gave up 5 bases, with 17 bases separating them. Amplification yielded TCR beta CDR3 regions, with RNA transcripts as the source. The HTBI primer set drove a first-round RT-PCR of the TCR CDR3. TCRdb reprocessed the multiplex PCR reads via MiXCR and lists one record per CDR3 protein. The repertoire holds fewer than 400,000 distinct CDR3 sequences, over 15% seen once, with approximately 33% in the top ten. Study-wide points: Among thyroid clonotypes expanded above 0.001, most also appeared in blood. By a 13 V-J model, ophthalmopathy was set apart from stable hyperthyroidism.

The receptor comes from a man younger than 40 with Graves' hyperthyroidism. The sequencing sample was made of blood. The chain employs TRBV5-1 and TRBJ2-2; D is possibly TRBD2 (7 bases). The CDR3 DNA follows: TGCGCCACCACGGGGGGCCTCGGAACCGGGGAGCTGTTTTTT. Protein product: CATTGGLGTGELFF.